Each of the 6 T cell receptor beta chains below was sequenced from the same sample in a study of blood T cell repertoires in COVID-19. Libraries were prepared by immunoSEQ multiplex PCR; TCRdb keeps only in-frame clonotypes and omits some of them. The repertoire holds approximately 79,000 clones, more than 85% seen once, with about 0.56% in the top ten. Sample: peripheral blood. The receptor source for this set is a man between 60 and 70 years old with acute or convalescent COVID-19.

V and J are TRBV6-5 and TRBJ1-2; D is perhaps TRBD1 (5 bases). Germline values: CDR1 MNHEY, CDR2 SVGAGI. The CDR3 loop spans 14 amino acids. V lost 6 bases to trimming and J lost 8 bases, with 19 bases between them. As DNA, the CDR3 is TGTGCCAGCAGCCACCGCAGAAGGGGAGGGGGCTACACCTTC. Translated, it gives CASSHRRRGGGYTF.

This sequence joins TRBV7-9 and TRBJ1-6; no clear D. The CDR3 runs 14 residues. From germline, CDR1 is SEHNR and CDR2 FQNEAQ (reference sequence). V shed 2 bases and J shed 8 bases, with 10 bases lying between them. CDR3 sequence (DNA): TGTGCCAGCAGCTTATTAGTCGGGGATTCACCCCTCCACTTT. This gives the protein CASSLLVGDSPLHF.

As DNA, the CDR3 is TGTGCCAGCAGCGCGGGCTCACTTGCTGAAGCTTTCTTT. Its protein product is CASSAGSLAEAFF. The V call is TRBV7-3, the J call TRBJ1-1, with D unclear. CDR3 length: 13 residues. Germline values: CDR1 SGHTA, CDR2 FQGTGA. V was pared by 5 bases and J by 6 bases, with 13 bases between. Variable domain in full (rest from reference TRBV7-3 and TRBJ1-1): GAGVSQTPSNKVTEKGKYVELRCDPISGHTALYWYRQSLGQGPEFLIYFQGTGAADDSGLPNDRFFAVRPEGSVSTLKIQRTERGDSAVYLCASSAGSLAEAFFGQGTRLTVV.

This clone has a single count. This sequence joins TRBV7-3 and TRBJ2-2; D is unresolved. With 5 bases removed from V and 5 bases from J, the gap between germline ends came to 12 bases. Germline V gene data show CDR1 as SGHTA and CDR2 as FQGTGA. The CDR3 extends over 14 amino acids. DNA for the CDR3: TGTGCCAGCAGCCGACTCCTTGGGACCGGGGAGCTGTTTTTT. Protein product: CASSRLLGTGELFF.

The chain joins TRBV5-4 to TRBJ1-2, with TRBD1 matching over 7 bases. Germline lookup yields CDR1 SGHNT and CDR2 YYREEE (reference sequence). The CDR3 sequence is 13 residues long. Trimming removed 1 base from V and 6 bases from J; junction bases left unmatched: 3. The CDR3 region has the DNA TGTGCCAGCAGCTTGCCGGGACAGCATGGCTACACCTTC. It encodes CASSLPGQHGYTF.

The V gene is TRBV4-1, the J gene TRBJ2-3; 10 bases are shared with TRBD1. With 4 bases clipped from V and 5 bases from J, the junction kept 9 bases outside the gene matches. The CDR3 extends over 16 amino acids. In germline, CDR1 is MGHRA, CDR2 YSYEKL. This CDR3 reads CASSRAGTGAGDTQYF. CDR3 sequence (DNA): TGCGCCAGCAGCCGGGCCGGGACAGGGGCCGGAGATACGCAGTATTTT.